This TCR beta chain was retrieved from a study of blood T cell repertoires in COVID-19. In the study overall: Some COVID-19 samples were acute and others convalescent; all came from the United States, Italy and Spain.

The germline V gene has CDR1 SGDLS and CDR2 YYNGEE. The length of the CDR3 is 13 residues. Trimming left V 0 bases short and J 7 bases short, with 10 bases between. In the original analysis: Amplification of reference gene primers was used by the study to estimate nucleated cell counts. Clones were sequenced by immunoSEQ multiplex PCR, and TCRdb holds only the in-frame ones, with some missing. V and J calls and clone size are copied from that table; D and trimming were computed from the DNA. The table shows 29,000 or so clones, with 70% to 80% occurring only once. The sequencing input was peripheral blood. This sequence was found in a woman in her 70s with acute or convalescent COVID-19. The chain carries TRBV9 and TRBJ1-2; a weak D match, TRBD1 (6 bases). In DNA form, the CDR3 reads TGTGCCAGCAGCGTAGACAGGGTTAGTGGCTACACCTTC. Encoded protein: CASSVDRVSGYTF. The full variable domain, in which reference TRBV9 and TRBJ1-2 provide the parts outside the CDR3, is DSGVTQTPKHLITATGQRVTLRCSPRSGDLSVYWYQQSLDQGLQFLIQYYNGEERAKGNILERFSAQQFPDLHSELNLSSLELGDSALYFCASSVDRVSGYTFGSGTRLTVV.